These 27 T cell receptor beta chains share one sample of origin, sequenced in a study of Ad26.COV2.S vaccination and SARS-CoV-2 variants. Repertoires were generated with immunoSEQ multiplex PCR, while TCRdb's copy carries only in-frame clones and drops some. The sample gives roughly 320,000 clones, 86% of which show up once; 1.9% is in the top ten. This sample's treatment: roughly 18 received Ad26.COV2.S at low or high dose, single or two shots; roughly five received placebo; per-sample allocation not given. Sampling occurred on day 63 after the first vaccine or placebo injection. The sample consisted of peripheral blood, taken in a trial of Ad26.COV2.S vaccine versus placebo. The origin of the receptors is a person aged 18 to 59 who received the Ad26.COV2.S COVID-19 vaccine or a placebo.

This chain joins TRBV4-2 and TRBJ1-2; D not certain. The CDR3 covers 15 residues. Germline-derived CDR1 and CDR2 are LGHNA and YNFKEQ. V lost 1 base, J lost 5 bases, and 14 bases lay in between. The CDR3, as DNA: TGTGCCAGCAGCCAAGGTGCCACGGAAGGTTATGGCTACACCTTC. Its translation is CASSQGATEGYGYTF.

The genes are TRBV5-1 and TRBJ2-7; 9 nucleotides align to TRBD1. Germline V gives CDR1 SGHRS, CDR2 YFSETQ. The CDR3 consists of 13 residues. The ends lost 7 bases at V and 1 base at J; junction bases unmatched: 3. CDR3 bases: TGCGCCAGCTCCGGGACAGGGTCCTACGAGCAGTACTTC. This sequence encodes CASSGTGSYEQYF.

Concerning this clone: At one end the junction does not follow the germline gene, possibly because of a read error. The chain joins TRBV6-4 to TRBJ2-1, with 7 bases fitting TRBD2. The germline CDR1 and CDR2 sequences are MRHNA and SNTAGT. CDR3 length: 13 amino acids. The CDR3 DNA reads TGTGCCAGCAGTGAACACCAGGGAGCGGGGTTCGTCTTC. Its protein is CASSEHQGAGFVF.

The chain joins TRBV25-1 to TRBJ1-2, with D uncertain. CDR3 length equals 16 residues. V was pared by 2 bases and J by 1 base, with 14 bases between. Germline V gene lookup returns CDR1 MGHDK and CDR2 SYGVNS. CDR3 in amino acids: CASSEEWNSDNYGYTF. The CDR3 DNA is TGTGCCAGCAGTGAAGAATGGAACAGCGATAACTATGGCTACACCTTC.

CDR3 amino acids: CASSQDWQGLGYTF. For the CDR3, the DNA is TGTGCCAGCAGCCAAGATTGGCAGGGACTGGGCTACACCTTC. This chain connects TRBV3-1 (or the pseudogene TRBV3-2) to TRBJ1-2, with D possibly being TRBD1 (5 bases). The V end was cut by 0 bases, the J end by 8 bases, with 13 bases between. The CDR3 consists of 14 residues. Germline CDR1 is LGHDT and CDR2 is YNNKEL (reference sequence).

This clone has only a few counts. This chain links TRBV7-2 with TRBJ1-6; D is uncertain. CDR3 length: 14 amino acids. V dropped 2 bases and J dropped 2 bases, with 4 bases sitting between them. Germline CDR1 reads SGHTA; CDR2 reads FQGNSA. For the CDR3, the DNA is TGTGCCAGCAGCTTAACAGCCTATAATTCACCCCTCCACTTT. It yields the protein CASSLTAYNSPLHF.

The J gene is TRBJ2-3, the V gene TRBV13; D is perhaps TRBD1 (8 bases). Germline loops: CDR1 PRHDT, CDR2 FYEKMQ (reference sequence). The ends were cut back, 6 bases at V and 1 base at J, with 17 bases in the middle. The CDR3 consists of 16 residues. The CDR3 loop is CASSRITGGGTDTQYF. The CDR3 region has the DNA TGTGCCAGCAGTCGTATAACAGGGGGGGGCACAGATACGCAGTATTTT.

The chain has TRBV7-3 and TRBJ1-1, with 12 bases that match TRBD1. CDR1 and CDR2 (germline): SGHTA, FQGTGA. This CDR3 is 17 amino acids long. After removal of 2 bases from V and 0 bases from J, the junction contained 4 bases not matched to a gene. The CDR3 sequence is CASSLGDRGPVNTEAFF. The CDR3 nucleotides read TGTGCCAGCAGCTTAGGGGACAGGGGGCCTGTGAACACTGAAGCTTTCTTT.

The V call is TRBV29-1, the J call TRBJ1-1; 8 bases agree with TRBD1. CDR1 SQVTM and CDR2 ANQGSEA come from the germline V gene. J gave up 4 bases and V 6 bases, and 13 bases lay outside the gene matches. The CDR3 spans 15 residues. CDR3 bases: TGCAGCGTCGACCTGATCGACAGGGGATTCACTGAAGCTTTCTTT. Amino acid sequence: CSVDLIDRGFTEAFF. Using reference TRBV29-1 and TRBJ1-1 for the parts outside the CDR3, the full variable domain is SAVISQKPSRDICQRGTSLTIQCQVDSQVTMMFWYRQQPGQSLTLIATANQGSEATYESGFVIDKFPISRPNLTFSTLTVSNMSPEDSSIYLCSVDLIDRGFTEAFFGQGTRLTVV.

The chain uses TRBV18 and TRBJ1-1; perhaps TRBD1 as D (5 bases). With 3 bases removed from V and 4 bases from J, the gap between germline ends came to 15 bases. CDR3 length equals 15 residues. Germline values: CDR1 KGHSH, CDR2 LQKENI. This chain's CDR3 is CASSPNVGTGTEAFF. CDR3 DNA: TGTGCCAGCTCACCTAACGTTGGGACGGGCACTGAAGCTTTCTTT.

The gene calls are TRBV18 and TRBJ2-7; TRBD1 or TRBD2 may be the D gene (6 bases each). This CDR3 spans 15 amino acids. V was trimmed by 4 bases and J by 3 bases, leaving 16 bases between them. The germline V gene has CDR1 KGHSH and CDR2 LQKENI. The CDR3 DNA follows: TGTGCCAGCTCACGAACGGGGGCGGCGGGCTACGAGCAGTACTTC. This codes for CASSRTGAAGYEQYF.

The chain couples TRBV30 to TRBJ2-3, with unresolved D. Trimming took off 4 bases at V and 3 bases at J, with 5 bases between the two ends. This CDR3 has 11 amino acids. The V gene's germline CDR1 is GTSNPN and CDR2 SVGIG (reference sequence). The CDR3 sequence is CAWTATDTQYF. The CDR3 coding sequence is TGTGCCTGGACGGCGACAGATACGCAGTATTTT.

V usage is TRBV6-1 and J usage is TRBJ2-7, with a possible D match to TRBD2 (6 bases). From germline, CDR1 is MNHNS and CDR2 SASEGT. This CDR3 has 13 residues. Trimming cost V 2 bases and J 9 bases, with 14 bases left between them. CDR3 DNA: TGTGCCAGCAGTGAAACCCGAATGGGAGGGCAGTACTTC. This encodes CASSETRMGGQYF.

This chain links TRBV4-3 with TRBJ2-5; TRBD1 agrees at 8 bases. The CDR3 consists of 15 residues. Losses at the gene ends were 4 bases for V and 4 bases for J; bases not matched to a gene: 8. Germline lookup yields CDR1 LGHNA and CDR2 YSLEER. The CDR3 DNA follows: TGCGCCAGCAGCCGCGAGACAGGGGTCGTAGAGACCCAGTACTTC. It translates to CASSRETGVVETQYF.

This chain joins TRBV7-6 and TRBJ2-7; 8 bases match TRBD2. The V segment lost 3 bases and the J segment 6 bases; nucleotides outside the gene matches: 4. In germline, CDR1 is SGHVS, CDR2 FNYEAQ. The length of the CDR3 is 13 residues. The CDR3 region is CASSLGRGGEQYF. DNA of the CDR3: TGTGCCAGCAGCTTGGGACGGGGGGGCGAGCAGTACTTC.

This clone has just a few counts. The chain recombines TRBV19 with TRBJ2-7, with D perhaps matching TRBD1 or TRBD2 (5 bases each). The V gene lost 4 bases and the J gene lost 2 bases, with 18 bases spanning the gap. Looked up from germline, CDR1 is LNHDA and CDR2 is SQIVND (reference sequence). The CDR3 totals 16 residues. CDR3: CASSSWQGEKAYEQYF. CDR3 sequence (DNA): TGTGCCAGTAGTAGCTGGCAGGGAGAAAAGGCCTACGAGCAGTACTTC.

This rearrangement joins TRBV30 to TRBJ1-4, with D tentatively TRBD1 (6 bases). Germline-derived CDR1 and CDR2 are GTSNPN and SVGIG (reference sequence). The CDR3 length is 14 residues. V lost 1 base and J 7 bases, leaving 13 bases between the germline ends. CDR3 DNA sequence: TGTGCCTGGAGTGGTGTCAGGGGTATTGAAAAACTGTTTTTT. It encodes CAWSGVRGIEKLFF. Combining the CDR3 with reference TRBV30 and TRBJ1-4 gives the whole variable domain SQTIHQWPATLVQPVGSPLSLECTVEGTSNPNLYWYRQAAGRGLQLLFYSVGIGQISSEVPQNLSASRPQDRQFILSSKKLLLSDSGFYLCAWSGVRGIEKLFFGSGTQLSVL.

J is TRBJ2-5 and V is TRBV7-2, with TRBD1 identical over 9 bases. V shed 5 bases, J shed 2 bases, and the junction held 3 bases outside the gene matches. The CDR3 contains 14 residues. CDR1 is SGHTA and CDR2 is FQGNSA in the germline V gene. In DNA, the CDR3 is TGTGCCAGCAGCCTTGACAGGGGGCAAGAGACCCAGTACTTC. Translation gives CASSLDRGQETQYF. The full variable domain, in which reference TRBV7-2 and TRBJ2-5 provide the parts outside the CDR3, is GAGVSQSPSNKVTEKGKDVELRCDPISGHTALYWYRQSLGQGLEFLIYFQGNSAPDKSGLPSDRFSAERTGGSVSTLTIQRTQQEDSAVYLCASSLDRGQETQYFGPGTRLLVL.

The chain is built from TRBV7-9 and TRBJ2-1; weak D call: TRBD1 (6 bases). The V and J ends lost 5 bases and 0 bases respectively, with 17 bases between them. The CDR3 runs to 17 residues. In germline, CDR1 is SEHNR, CDR2 FQNEAQ (reference sequence). The CDR3 sequence is CASSPSVRGSSYNEQFF. The DNA of the CDR3 is TGTGCCAGCAGCCCTTCCGTGAGGGGGAGCTCCTACAATGAGCAGTTCTTC.

The chain has TRBV19 and TRBJ1-6, with TRBD1 matching 10 bases. The germline gives CDR1 LNHDA, CDR2 SQIVND (reference sequence). CDR3 size: 15 residues. Trimming took 4 bases from V and 8 from J; bases not matched to a gene: 5. Written as DNA, the CDR3 is TGTGCCAGTAGTAGGTCCGGGACAGGGGATTCACCCCTCCACTTT. Its translation is CASSRSGTGDSPLHF.

The chain is built from TRBV15 and TRBJ2-3; 8 bases are a match to TRBD1. CDR1 and CDR2 from the germline V gene are LNHNV and YYDKDF (reference sequence). Trimming took 0 bases from V and 3 from J; bases not matched to a gene: 2. There are 15 residues in the CDR3. The CDR3 here is CATSREDRGTDTQYF. For the CDR3, the DNA is TGTGCCACCAGCAGAGAAGACAGGGGTACAGATACGCAGTATTTT.

The chain couples TRBV5-1 to TRBJ2-4, with unresolved D. The CDR3 totals 15 residues. V was clipped by 4 bases and J by 1 base, with 12 bases between them. Germline V gene sequence: CDR1 SGHRS, CDR2 YFSETQ. The CDR3 spells CASSVSGMAKNIQYF. CDR3 in DNA: TGCGCCAGCAGCGTGTCTGGGATGGCCAAAAACATTCAGTACTTC.

This chain links TRBV6-6 with TRBJ1-1; TRBD1 agrees at 7 bases. The CDR3 runs to 14 residues. Germline CDR1 and CDR2: MNHNY and SVGAGI (reference sequence). Unmatched junction bases numbered 3, after V lost 1 base and J lost 4 bases. The CDR3 DNA sequence: TGTGCCAGCAGTTACTTGACAGGGACCACTGAAGCTTTCTTT. This codes for CASSYLTGTTEAFF.

CDR3 protein: CASSPRVTGFYNEQFF. The CDR3 coding sequence is TGCGCCAGCAGCCCGAGGGTGACAGGGTTTTACAATGAGCAGTTCTTC. The gene calls are TRBV5-1 and TRBJ2-1; 7 nucleotides line up with TRBD1. The V gene's germline CDR1 is SGHRS and CDR2 YFSETQ. V was clipped by 4 bases and J by 4 bases; unmatched bases: 11. This CDR3 comprises 16 residues.

This chain's CDR3 is CASSLVRVTSGNTIYF. The DNA for the CDR3 is TGTGCCAGCAGCTTAGTCCGCGTAACATCTGGAAACACCATATATTTT. The V and J genes are TRBV7-2 and TRBJ1-3; D gene ambiguous. Germline-derived CDR1 and CDR2 are SGHTA and FQGNSA. The CDR3 sequence is 16 residues long. Between the trimmed V and J ends, which lost 1 base and 1 base, there was a span of 11 bases.

V is TRBV30 and J is TRBJ1-3; 7 nucleotides align to TRBD1. The germline gives CDR1 GTSNPN, CDR2 SVGIG (reference sequence). The CDR3 length is 15 residues. Trimming took 3 bases from V and 1 from J; bases not matched to a gene: 6. CDR3 amino acids: CAWSRTGSSGNTIYF. CDR3 nucleotides: TGTGCCTGGAGCAGGACAGGTAGTTCTGGAAACACCATATATTTT.

This clone was counted a few times. The V gene is TRBV9, the J gene TRBJ2-5; 14 bases align to TRBD2. CDR3 length: 15 residues. Germline-derived CDR1 and CDR2 are SGDLS and YYNGEE. Germline trimming cut 2 bases from V and 3 bases from J; bases unmatched to any gene: 0. CDR3 loop: CASSVGLAGEETQYF. Here the CDR3 DNA reads TGTGCCAGCAGCGTGGGACTAGCGGGGGAAGAGACCCAGTACTTC. Looking up the rest from reference TRBV9 and TRBJ2-5 gives the full variable domain: DSGVTQTPKHLITATGQRVTLRCSPRSGDLSVYWYQQSLDQGLQFLIQYYNGEERAKGNILERFSAQQFPDLHSELNLSSLELGDSALYFCASSVGLAGEETQYFGPGTRLLVL.